Ten or more counts support the clone carrying this TCR beta chain. The PCR contained 60 Vbeta and 13 Jbeta primers. Profiled with immunoSEQ multiplex PCR; TCRdb holds only in-frame clones, not every one. The sample records fewer than 150,000 clones, 80% being singletons. The sample comes from a study of cytomegalovirus exposure and HLA in healthy donors. The germline V gene has CDR1 SNHLY and CDR2 FYNNEI. Trimming cost V 4 bases and J 4 bases; bases outside gene matches: 5. The CDR3 is 14 residues long. Sequenced: PBMCs. The origin of this receptor is a man younger than 45 in good health and CMV-seronegative. The chain recombines TRBV2 with TRBJ1-1, with 8 bases aligning to TRBD1. The CDR3 is CASSGQGRGTEAFF. CDR3 DNA sequence: TGTGCCAGCAGTGGACAGGGGAGGGGCACTGAAGCTTTCTTT.